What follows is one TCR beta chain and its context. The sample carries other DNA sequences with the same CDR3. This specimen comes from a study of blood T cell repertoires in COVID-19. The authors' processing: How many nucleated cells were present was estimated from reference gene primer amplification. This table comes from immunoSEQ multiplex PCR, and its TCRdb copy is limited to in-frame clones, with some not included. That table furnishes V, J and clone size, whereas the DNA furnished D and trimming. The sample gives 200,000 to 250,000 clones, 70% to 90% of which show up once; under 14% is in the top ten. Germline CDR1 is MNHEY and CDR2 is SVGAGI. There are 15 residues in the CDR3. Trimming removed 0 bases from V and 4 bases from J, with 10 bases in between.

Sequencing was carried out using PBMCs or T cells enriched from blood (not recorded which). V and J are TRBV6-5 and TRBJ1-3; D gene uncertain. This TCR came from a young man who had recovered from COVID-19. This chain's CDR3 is CASSYSSVSGNTIYF. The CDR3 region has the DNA TGTGCCAGCAGTTACTCCTCGGTCTCAGGAAACACCATATATTTT.